This TCR beta chain was found in a study of cytomegalovirus exposure and HLA in healthy donors. About the study: The approximately 120 million unique TCR beta sequences, from 150 million to 200 million T cells, were found by an earlier analysis.

The PCR ran on 60 Vbeta and 13 Jbeta primers. Sequencing was performed with immunoSEQ multiplex PCR; in TCRdb, only in-frame clones are kept and a portion is missing. The sample includes under 200,000 clones, approximately 81% of them seen just once. Concerning this clone: Antigen: not known.

Study results and caveats: Earlier results showed most TCR beta V segments being productive about 87% or about 30% of the time. Looking again later, the authors saw that most CMV-associated TCR beta chains seemed HLA-restricted. Researchers reported in a later analysis that a missense DCLRE1C variant was tied to TCR beta V- and J-gene trimming.

Sequenced input: PBMCs. The TCR comes from a female donor in good health and CMV-seronegative.

In DNA form, the CDR3 reads TGTGCCTGGAGTGTACTAGCGCGGGTCGATGAGCAGTTCTTC. Translation: CAWSVLARVDEQFF. This sequence joins TRBV30 and TRBJ2-1, with 7 bases lining up with TRBD2. This CDR3 has 14 residues. V gave up 0 bases and J gave up 8 bases; unmatched junction bases: 7. The germline CDR1 and CDR2 sequences are GTSNPN and SVGIG (reference sequence).